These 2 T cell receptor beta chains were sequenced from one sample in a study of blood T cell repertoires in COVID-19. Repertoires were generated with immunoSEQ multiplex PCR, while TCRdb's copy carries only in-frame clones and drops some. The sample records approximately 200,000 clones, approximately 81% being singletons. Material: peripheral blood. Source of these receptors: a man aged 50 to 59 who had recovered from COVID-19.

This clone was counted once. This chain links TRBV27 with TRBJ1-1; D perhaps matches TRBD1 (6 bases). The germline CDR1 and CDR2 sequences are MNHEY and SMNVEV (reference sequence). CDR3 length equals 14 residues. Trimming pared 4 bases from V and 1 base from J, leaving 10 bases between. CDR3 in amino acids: CASSSAGANTEAFF. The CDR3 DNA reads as TGTGCCAGCAGTTCCGCAGGGGCGAACACTGAAGCTTTCTTT.

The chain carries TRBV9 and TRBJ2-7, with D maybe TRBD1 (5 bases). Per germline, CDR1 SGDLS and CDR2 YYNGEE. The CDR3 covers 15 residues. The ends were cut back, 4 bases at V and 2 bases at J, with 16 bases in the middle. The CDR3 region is CASSPQGWGPYEQYF. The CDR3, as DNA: TGTGCCAGCAGCCCGCAGGGATGGGGCCCCTACGAGCAGTACTTC.